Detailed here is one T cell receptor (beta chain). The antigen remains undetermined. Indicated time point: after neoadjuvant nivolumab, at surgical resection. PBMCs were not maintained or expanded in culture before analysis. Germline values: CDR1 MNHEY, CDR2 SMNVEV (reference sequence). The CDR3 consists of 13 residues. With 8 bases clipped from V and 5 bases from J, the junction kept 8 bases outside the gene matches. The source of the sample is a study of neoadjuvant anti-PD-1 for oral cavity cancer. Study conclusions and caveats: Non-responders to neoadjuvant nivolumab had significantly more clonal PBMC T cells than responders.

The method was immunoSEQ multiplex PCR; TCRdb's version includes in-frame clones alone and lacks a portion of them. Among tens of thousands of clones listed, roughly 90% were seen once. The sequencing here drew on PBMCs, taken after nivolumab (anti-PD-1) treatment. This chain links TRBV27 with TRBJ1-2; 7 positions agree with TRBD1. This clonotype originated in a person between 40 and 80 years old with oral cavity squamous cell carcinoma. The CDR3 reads CASGRTGLYGYTF. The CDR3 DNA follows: TGTGCCAGCGGAAGGACAGGACTTTATGGCTACACCTTC.